Below, 21 T cell receptor beta chains from the same sample are listed, as sequenced in a study of blood T cell repertoires in COVID-19 (dated by TCRdb to between 2020 and 2021). The library was made by the immunoSEQ multiplex PCR assay. Sourced from immuneACCESS, this table was stored by TCRdb with only in-frame sequences that have V and J called. A share of the clones is absent; for the studies checked, an unresolved V gene accounts for under half, and the remainder has no known explanation. The sample table shows some 58,000 clones, and about 81% are seen once. In total, the top ten clones hold over 25% of the sample. Sequencing was done on a sample of peripheral blood. These receptors all stem from a man aged 60-69 years with COVID-19, enrolled during active disease.

The chain is built from TRBV18 and TRBJ1-2, with 10 bases that match TRBD1. Per germline, CDR1 KGHSH and CDR2 LQKENI. The CDR3 is made up of 15 amino acids. After removal of 4 bases from V and 3 bases from J, the junction contained 5 bases not matched to a gene. The CDR3 bases are TGTGCCAGCTCACAGGGACAGGGGCGGGACTATGGCTACACCTTC. Its translation: CASSQGQGRDYGYTF.

The chain couples TRBV7-9 to TRBJ2-1, with TRBD1 identical over 8 bases. CDR3 length: 17 residues. CDR1 is SEHNR and CDR2 is FQNEAQ in the germline V gene (reference sequence). V lost 3 bases, J lost 6 bases, and 13 bases stayed unmatched. The CDR3 DNA is TGTGCCAGCAGCTTCTGGACAGGGCCATTGGCGGGCAATGAGCAGTTCTTC. Its protein is CASSFWTGPLAGNEQFF.

J is TRBJ2-4 and V is TRBV7-2; 8 positions match TRBD1. From germline, CDR1 is SGHTA and CDR2 FQGNSA. With 5 bases clipped from V and 6 bases from J, the junction kept 9 bases outside the gene matches. This CDR3 is built from 15 residues. CDR3 sequence (DNA): TGTGCCAGCAGCCTCCCGACAGGGGCTACAAACATTCAGTACTTC. Protein sequence: CASSLPTGATNIQYF.

This clone was found a few times. V and J are TRBV2 and TRBJ2-3; 7 bases are shared with TRBD1. This CDR3 spans 14 amino acids. The V segment lost 10 bases and the J segment 6 bases; nucleotides outside the gene matches: 13. Looked up from germline, CDR1 is SNHLY and CDR2 is FYNNEI. CDR3: CATRQGDWADTQYF. The CDR3 nucleotides are TGTGCCACCAGACAGGGTGATTGGGCGGATACGCAGTATTTT.

This clone was recorded once. V and J are TRBV6-2 or TRBV6-3 and TRBJ1-2; 8 bases fit TRBD1. The CDR3 is made up of 15 amino acids. Trimming at V came to 5 bases and at J to 4 bases, leaving 9 bases not matched to a gene. Per the germline V gene, CDR1 is MNHEY and CDR2 is SVGEGT. CDR3 amino acids: CASSPDREKGYGYTF. CDR3 DNA sequence: TGTGCCAGCAGTCCGGACAGGGAGAAGGGCTATGGCTACACCTTC.

The chain is built from TRBV14 and TRBJ1-5, with 7 nucleotides matching TRBD1. Trimming cost V 3 bases and J 4 bases; bases outside gene matches: 3. This CDR3 is built from 14 residues. CDR1 and CDR2 from the germline V gene are SGHDN and FVKESK. CDR3 in amino acids: CASSQTGFNQPQHF. For the CDR3, the DNA is TGTGCCAGCAGCCAGACAGGGTTTAATCAGCCCCAGCATTTT.

Comments on this clone: At the DNA level, this CDR3 is encoded by other sequences in the same sample as well. The chain links TRBV3-1 (or the pseudogene TRBV3-2) to TRBJ2-3; D possibly corresponds to TRBD2 (5 bases). Germline-derived CDR1 and CDR2 are LGHDT and YNNKEL (reference sequence). V lost 1 base to trimming and J lost 3 bases, with 8 bases between them. The CDR3 has 14 residues. The CDR3 here is CASSQASSTDTQYF. The CDR3 nucleotides read TGTGCCAGCAGCCAAGCTAGCTCGACAGATACGCAGTATTTT.

This chain joins TRBV4-2 and TRBJ2-1, with 9 bases lining up with TRBD2. CDR3 length: 15 residues. Germline values: CDR1 LGHNA, CDR2 YNFKEQ. Germline trimming cut 5 bases from V and 9 bases from J; bases unmatched to any gene: 11. Here the CDR3 reads CASSGGGTSSREQFF. For the CDR3, the DNA is TGTGCCAGCAGCGGTGGGGGGACTAGCTCGCGTGAGCAGTTCTTC.

The CDR3 DNA sequence: TGTGCCAGCAGTCTCTCTGGAAACACCATATATTTT. Its protein is CASSLSGNTIYF. J is TRBJ1-3 and V is TRBV12-3 or TRBV12-4, with D uncertain. The CDR3 runs to 12 residues. The V end lost 5 bases, the J end lost 0 bases, and 2 bases lay between the germline ends.

The chain couples TRBV3-1 (or the pseudogene TRBV3-2) to TRBJ1-2, with no clear D. V shed 1 base and J shed 2 bases, with 8 bases lying between them. The CDR3 has 14 residues. From germline, CDR1 is LGHDT and CDR2 YNNKEL (reference sequence). The CDR3 spells CASSQAGSNYGYTF. The DNA for the CDR3 is TGTGCCAGCAGCCAAGCCGGGAGCAACTATGGCTACACCTTC.

This clone was counted only a few times. The V gene is TRBV2, the J gene TRBJ1-4, with 7 bases matching TRBD1. The J segment lost 5 bases and the V segment lost 6 bases, leaving 12 bases of the junction unmatched. CDR1 SNHLY and CDR2 FYNNEI come from the germline V gene. This CDR3 is built from 16 residues. CDR3 sequence (DNA): TGTGCCAGCAGACCCAGCCGGGGGACAGAGAATGAAAAACTGTTTTTT. Translating gives CASRPSRGTENEKLFF.

V gene TRBV13 combines with J gene TRBJ2-2, with 9 bases lining up with TRBD1. V lost 5 bases and J lost 6; bases outside the gene matches: 10. CDR1 and CDR2 from the germline V gene are PRHDT and FYEKMQ (reference sequence). The CDR3 totals 16 residues. The CDR3 coding sequence is TGTGCCAGCAGCGCGTCCCAGACAGGGGGTTCCGGGGAGCTGTTTTTT. The encoded protein is CASSASQTGGSGELFF. The variable domain in full, with the rest retrieved from reference TRBV13 and TRBJ2-2, is AAGVIQSPRHLIKEKRETATLKCYPIPRHDTVYWYQQGPGQDPQFLISFYEKMQSDKGSIPDRFSAQQFSDYHSELNMSSLELGDSALYFCASSASQTGGSGELFFGEGSRLTVL.

A few counts support this clone. This chain joins TRBV12-3 or TRBV12-4 and TRBJ2-7; no definite D call. This CDR3 has 12 amino acids. The V and J ends lost 2 bases and 4 bases respectively, with 6 bases between them. In DNA form, the CDR3 reads TGTGCCAGCAGTTTAATACAATACGAGCAGTACTTC. Its protein is CASSLIQYEQYF.

This clone has more than one count but fewer than ten. The chain recombines TRBV5-1 with TRBJ1-1, with 7 positions matching TRBD1. CDR3 length equals 13 residues. Germline CDR1 SGHRS, CDR2 YFSETQ. J was trimmed by 5 bases and V by 3 bases; bases with no gene match: 4. CDR3 bases: TGCGCCAGCAGCTGGACGACAGGGACTGAAGCTTTCTTT. This codes for CASSWTTGTEAFF.

This chain links TRBV18 with TRBJ2-5; D is perhaps TRBD2 (6 bases). Per the germline V gene, CDR1 is KGHSH and CDR2 is LQKENI. CDR3 size: 16 residues. Trimming took 5 bases from V and 5 from J, leaving 21 bases between them. The CDR3 DNA follows: TGTGCCAGCTCATCGCTACGGGTCATTGGGAGGGAGACCCAGTACTTC. Its protein product is CASSSLRVIGRETQYF. The full variable domain, its missing parts supplied by reference TRBV18 and TRBJ2-5, is NAGVMQNPRHLVRRRGQEARLRCSPMKGHSHVYWYRQLPEEGLKFMVYLQKENIIDESGMPKERFSAEFPKEGPSILRIQQVVRGDSAAYFCASSSLRVIGRETQYFGPGTRLLVL.

The chain uses TRBV2 and TRBJ1-5, with a weak D call TRBD1 (5 bases). Germline-derived CDR1 and CDR2 are SNHLY and FYNNEI. The length of the CDR3 is 14 residues. Trimming took off 4 bases at V and 0 bases at J, with 7 bases between the two ends. The CDR3 loop reads CASSAGNSNQPQHF. The CDR3 nucleotides are TGTGCCAGCAGTGCAGGGAATAGCAATCAGCCCCAGCATTTT.

The chain employs TRBV7-2 and TRBJ2-1, with 9 bases lining up with TRBD1. After removal of 5 bases from V and 12 bases from J, the junction contained 8 bases not matched to a gene. Germline V gene sequence: CDR1 SGHTA, CDR2 FQGNSA. The CDR3 totals 13 residues. The CDR3 coding sequence is TGTGCCAGCAGCAACTCCGGGACAGGGTGGCAGTTCTTC. As protein: CASSNSGTGWQFF.

This clone was picked up a small number of times. The chain recombines TRBV2 with TRBJ1-6; D ambiguous. There are 15 residues in the CDR3. Trimming took 6 bases from V and 7 from J, leaving 16 bases between them. Germline-derived CDR1 and CDR2 are SNHLY and FYNNEI. The CDR3 is CASSGASERNSPLHF. In DNA form, the CDR3 reads TGTGCCAGCAGCGGCGCCTCGGAGAGGAATTCACCCCTCCACTTT.

The chain recombines TRBV5-4 with TRBJ2-7; 8 positions agree with TRBD2. From germline, CDR1 is SGHNT and CDR2 YYREEE (reference sequence). Trimming cost V 3 bases and J 5 bases; bases outside gene matches: 10. The CDR3 sequence is 15 residues long. CDR3: CASSSPGLGSHEQYF. The CDR3 nucleotides are TGTGCCAGCAGCTCTCCGGGACTAGGGTCCCACGAGCAGTACTTC.

This chain connects TRBV18 to TRBJ2-7; TRBD1 might be the D (5 bases). CDR1 is KGHSH, CDR2 LQKENI, per germline. V lost 3 bases and J 2 bases, leaving 14 bases between the germline ends. CDR3 size: 15 residues. CDR3 nucleotides: TGTGCCAGCTCACCCATTCTGGCAGGGACCTACGAGCAGTACTTC. It specifies CASSPILAGTYEQYF.

This chain uses TRBV19 with TRBJ1-1, with D possibly being TRBD1 (6 bases). In germline, CDR1 is LNHDA, CDR2 SQIVND (reference sequence). V lost 4 bases and J 3 bases, leaving 15 bases between the germline ends. This CDR3 region has 15 residues. The CDR3 here is CASSNGRGRDTEAFF. DNA of the CDR3: TGTGCCAGTAGTAATGGCAGGGGTCGGGACACTGAAGCTTTCTTT.